Following are 3 T cell receptor beta chains from one sample sequenced in a study of blood T cell repertoires in COVID-19. The method was immunoSEQ multiplex PCR; TCRdb's version includes in-frame clones alone and lacks a portion of them. Of 180,000 or so clones in the sample, 80% to 90% are singletons; the top ten hold roughly 8%. Sequenced: peripheral blood. Receptors originate from a man between 60 and 75 years old with acute or convalescent COVID-19.

The V gene is TRBV19, the J gene TRBJ1-2, with D unclear. This CDR3 is 18 amino acids long. V shed 3 bases and J shed 0 bases, with 20 bases lying between them. CDR1 LNHDA and CDR2 SQIVND come from the germline V gene (reference sequence). This chain's CDR3 is CASSISPSQTLTNYGYTF. The CDR3 DNA follows: TGTGCCAGTAGTATCTCACCCTCACAGACACTGACTAACTATGGCTACACCTTC.

This rearrangement joins TRBV9 to TRBJ2-3, with TRBD2 matching over 11 bases. With 0 bases clipped from V and 4 bases from J, the junction kept 1 base outside the gene matches. The CDR3 sequence is 15 residues long. CDR1 SGDLS and CDR2 YYNGEE come from the germline V gene. For the CDR3, the DNA is TGTGCCAGCAGCGTAGGGGGACTAGCGGCAGATACGCAGTATTTT. Protein product: CASSVGGLAADTQYF.

This chain uses TRBV3-1 (or the pseudogene TRBV3-2) with TRBJ1-2; 7 nucleotides align to TRBD1. Germline CDR1 is LGHDT and CDR2 is YNNKEL (reference sequence). CDR3 size: 13 residues. Trimming took 5 bases from V and 5 from J; bases not matched to a gene: 5. CDR3 in amino acids: CASSIQGVYGYTF. The CDR3 DNA sequence: TGTGCCAGCAGCATTCAGGGGGTTTATGGCTACACCTTC.